Listed below are T cell receptor beta chains from one sample, sequenced in a study of blood T cell repertoires in COVID-19. Profiling relied on immunoSEQ multiplex PCR, and the TCRdb table lists in-frame clones only, not all of them. The sample holds around 190,000 clones, 88% seen once. Sequencing input: peripheral blood. Receptors were obtained from a man between 50 and 59 years old with COVID-19, enrolled during active disease. The CDR3 runs from the conserved cysteine through the conserved F or W. The D gene is left open where the match is weak. Clone size is stated in some rows and not others, as once, few, many or a class when expanded.

DNA: TGTGCCACCAGGGCAGCGGGACAGGGTCCGAACACCGGGGAGCTGTTTTTT
CDR3: CATRAAGQGPNTGELFF
J: TRBJ2-2
V: TRBV24-1
size: NA
D: TRBD1
length: 17

DNA: TGTGCCAGCAGGCCCGTAGCGGGAGCGGACTCCTACAATGAGCAGTTCTTC
CDR3: CASRPVAGADSYNEQFF
J: TRBJ2-1
V: TRBV2
size: NA
D: TRBD2
length: 17

DNA: TGTGCCAGCGACACGGGGGTGCCTTCTCACGAGCAGTACTTC
CDR3: CASDTGVPSHEQYF
J: TRBJ2-7
V: TRBV6-6
size: NA
D: NA
length: 14

DNA: TGTGCCACCAGTGAGCCCGCCGGGACAGGGGGTTCCTTCTTC
CDR3: CATSEPAGTGGSFF
J: TRBJ2-1
V: TRBV24-1
size: NA
D: TRBD1
length: 14

DNA: TGTGCCAGCAGCTTACTGGGGCGCGATCAGCCCCAGCATTTT
CDR3: CASSLLGRDQPQHF
J: TRBJ1-5
V: TRBV7-9
size: NA
D: NA
length: 14

DNA: TGTGCCAGCAGCTTACCTAGCGAGGCCTACGAGCAGTACTTC
CDR3: CASSLPSEAYEQYF
J: TRBJ2-7
V: TRBV7-2
size: NA
D: NA
length: 14

DNA: TGTGCCAGCAGGGCGACAGGGAGCTCCTATAATTCACCCCTCCACTTT
CDR3: CASRATGSSYNSPLHF
J: TRBJ1-6
V: TRBV6-7
size: NA
D: TRBD1
length: 16

DNA: TGTGCCAGCAGTGAAGATAGAAACCTACGGACCGGGGAGCTGTTTTTT
CDR3: CASSEDRNLRTGELFF
J: TRBJ2-2
V: TRBV2
size: once
D: NA
length: 16

DNA: TGTGCCAGCAGCTGGGACGGGGGGTCCCAGTACTTC
CDR3: CASSWDGGSQYF
J: TRBJ2-5
V: TRBV7-3
size: NA
D: TRBD2
length: 12

DNA: TGTGCCAGCTCACCACAGTGGGGACAGACCTATGGCTACACCTTC
CDR3: CASSPQWGQTYGYTF
J: TRBJ1-2
V: TRBV18
size: NA
D: TRBD1
length: 15

DNA: TGTGCCAGCAGCCTTTATCCGGGCAATCAGCCCCAGCATTTT
CDR3: CASSLYPGNQPQHF
J: TRBJ1-5
V: TRBV7-6
size: once
D: NA
length: 14